This TCR beta chain was recovered during a study of blood T cell repertoires in COVID-19. The V and J ends lost 2 bases and 8 bases respectively, with 13 bases between them. Germline V gene lookup returns CDR1 MNHEY and CDR2 SMNVEV (reference sequence). The CDR3 sequence is 14 residues long. Sequenced by immunoSEQ multiplex PCR; TCRdb stores in-frame clones only, minus some. The repertoire has about 270,000 clones, approximately 86% of them found once; the top ten carry approximately 2.4%. The chain uses TRBV27 and TRBJ2-1; D is possibly TRBD2 (5 bases). Sequencing was performed on PBMCs or T cells enriched from blood (not recorded which). The sequence came from a woman aged 18-30 years who had recovered from COVID-19. This CDR3 reads CASSLRSHGDEQFF. In nucleotides, the CDR3 is TGTGCCAGCAGTTTAAGGTCACACGGGGATGAGCAGTTCTTC.